This TCR beta chain was recovered during a study of blood T cell repertoires in COVID-19. At the level of the study: Samples of COVID-19 (acute and convalescent) were obtained from the United States, Italy and Spain. T cells, B-cell-depleted T cells, or PBMCs provided the cDNA or gDNA that served as material.

V lost 7 bases, J lost 4 bases, and 20 bases lay in between. The length of the CDR3 is 14 residues. Per germline, CDR1 SQVTM and CDR2 ANQGSEA. In the authors' workflow: Researchers report that nucleated cell counts were estimated from reference gene primer amplification. TCRdb's copy holds only in-frame clones and misses some; the assay was immunoSEQ multiplex PCR. V and J calls and clone size are copied from that table; D and trimming were computed from the DNA. The repertoire consists of 50,000 or so clones, with approximately 88% occurring once and the leading ten covering about 60%. The clonotype originates from a man aged 65-85 years with acute or convalescent COVID-19. Sample: peripheral blood. This chain connects TRBV29-1 to TRBJ2-7; no firm D call. CDR3 residues: CSASDVADNYEQYF. The CDR3 DNA reads as TGCAGCGCCTCGGATGTTGCGGATAATTACGAGCAGTACTTC.